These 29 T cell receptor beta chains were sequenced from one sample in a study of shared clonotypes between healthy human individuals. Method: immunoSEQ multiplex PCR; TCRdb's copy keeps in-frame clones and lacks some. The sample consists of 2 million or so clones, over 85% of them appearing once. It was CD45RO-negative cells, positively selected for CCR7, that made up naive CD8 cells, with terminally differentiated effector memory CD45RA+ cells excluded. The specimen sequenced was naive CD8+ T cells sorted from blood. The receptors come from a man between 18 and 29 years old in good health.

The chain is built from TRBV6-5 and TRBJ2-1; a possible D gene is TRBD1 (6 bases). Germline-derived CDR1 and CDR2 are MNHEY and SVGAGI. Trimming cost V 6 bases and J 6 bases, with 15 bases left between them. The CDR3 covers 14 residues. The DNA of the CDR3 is TGTGCCAGCAGCCCCGACAGGCTTGCCAATGAGCAGTTCTTC. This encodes CASSPDRLANEQFF.

This chain's CDR3 is CASSYPTDLNYGYTF. Here the CDR3 DNA reads TGTGCCAGCAGTTATCCGACAGACCTTAACTATGGCTACACCTTC. This chain uses TRBV6-6 with TRBJ1-2; a weak D match, TRBD1 (5 bases). The CDR3 consists of 15 residues. V lost 3 bases, J lost 1 base, and 12 bases lay in between. Germline values: CDR1 MNHNY, CDR2 SVGAGI (reference sequence).

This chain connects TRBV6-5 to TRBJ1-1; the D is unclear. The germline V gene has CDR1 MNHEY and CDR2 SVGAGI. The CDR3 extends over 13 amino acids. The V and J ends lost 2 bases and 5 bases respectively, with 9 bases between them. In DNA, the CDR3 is TGTGCCAGCAGTTACAGTTTGGGGACTGAAGCTTTCTTT. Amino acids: CASSYSLGTEAFF.

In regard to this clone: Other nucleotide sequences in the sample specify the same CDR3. The CDR3 DNA is TGTGCCAGCAGCGTAGAAGGCACCGGGGAGCTGTTTTTT. Amino acid sequence: CASSVEGTGELFF. The chain is built from TRBV9 and TRBJ2-2, with D hard to call. Trimming cost V 0 bases and J 4 bases, with 4 bases left between them. Germline V gives CDR1 SGDLS, CDR2 YYNGEE. The CDR3 covers 13 residues.

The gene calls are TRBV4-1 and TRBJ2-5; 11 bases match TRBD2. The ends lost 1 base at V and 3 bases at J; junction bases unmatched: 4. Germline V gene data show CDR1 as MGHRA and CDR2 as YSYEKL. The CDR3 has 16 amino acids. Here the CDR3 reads CASSQALAGGEETQYF. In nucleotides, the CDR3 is TGCGCCAGCAGCCAAGCTCTAGCGGGAGGTGAAGAGACCCAGTACTTC.

CDR3 in DNA: TGTGCCAGCAGGCCCGGACAGGGCGACCAGCCCCAGCATTTT. It specifies CASRPGQGDQPQHF. The genes are TRBV6-5 and TRBJ1-5; 8 bases agree with TRBD1. Germline CDR1 reads MNHEY; CDR2 reads SVGAGI. J lost 7 bases, V lost 6 bases, and 8 bases had no gene match. The CDR3 length is 14 residues.

CDR3 coding DNA: TGTGCCAGCAGCTTATCGGACAGCTTATACGAGCAGTACTTC. It encodes CASSLSDSLYEQYF. The chain combines TRBV7-8 with TRBJ2-7, with D perhaps TRBD1 (6 bases). Germline loops: CDR1 SGHVS, CDR2 FQNEAQ. The ends were cut back, 2 bases at V and 4 bases at J, with 12 bases in the middle. The CDR3 is made up of 14 amino acids.

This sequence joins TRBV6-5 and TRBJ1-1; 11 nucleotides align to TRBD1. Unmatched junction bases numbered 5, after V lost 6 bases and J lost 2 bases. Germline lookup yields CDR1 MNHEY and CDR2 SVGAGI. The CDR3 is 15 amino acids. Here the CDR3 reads CASSLGQGGNTEAFF. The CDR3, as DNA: TGTGCCAGCAGCCTGGGACAGGGGGGAAACACTGAAGCTTTCTTT.

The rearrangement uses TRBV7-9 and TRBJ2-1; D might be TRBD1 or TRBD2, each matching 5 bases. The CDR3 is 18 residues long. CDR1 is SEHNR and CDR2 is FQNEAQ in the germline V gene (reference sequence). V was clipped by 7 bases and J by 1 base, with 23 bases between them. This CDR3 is CASIGSGTPGGSYNEQFF. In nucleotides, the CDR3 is TGTGCCAGCATCGGATCCGGGACCCCCGGAGGATCCTACAATGAGCAGTTCTTC.

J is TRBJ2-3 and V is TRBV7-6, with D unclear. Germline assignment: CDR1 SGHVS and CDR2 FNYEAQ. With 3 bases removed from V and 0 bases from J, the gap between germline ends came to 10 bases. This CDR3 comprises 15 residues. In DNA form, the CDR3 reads TGTGCCAGCAGCTTGAAGCTTAGCAGCACAGATACGCAGTATTTT. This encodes CASSLKLSSTDTQYF.

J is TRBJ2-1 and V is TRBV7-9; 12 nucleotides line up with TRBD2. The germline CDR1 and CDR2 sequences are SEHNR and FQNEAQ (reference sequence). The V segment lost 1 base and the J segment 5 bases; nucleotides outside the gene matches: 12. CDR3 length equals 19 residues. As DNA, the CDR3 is TGTGCCAGCAGCTTAGAAGGTTCTAGCGGGAGGGCCAAAGACAATGAGCAGTTCTTC. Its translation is CASSLEGSSGRAKDNEQFF.

This CDR3 reads CASSLGGENEKLFF. In DNA, the CDR3 is TGTGCCAGCAGTTTAGGAGGGGAGAATGAAAAACTGTTTTTT. V is TRBV28 and J is TRBJ1-4; D is perhaps TRBD1 (5 bases). V was cut by 2 bases and J by 5 bases, with 9 bases left in between. This CDR3 spans 14 amino acids. The germline CDR1 and CDR2 sequences are MDHEN and SYDVKM.

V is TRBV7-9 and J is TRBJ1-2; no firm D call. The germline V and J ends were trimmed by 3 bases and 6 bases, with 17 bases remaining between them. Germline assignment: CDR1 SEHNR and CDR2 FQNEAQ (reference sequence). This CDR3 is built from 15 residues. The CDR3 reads CASSFNPRNNDGYTF. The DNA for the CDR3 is TGTGCCAGCAGCTTCAACCCTCGGAACAATGATGGCTACACCTTC.

Here the CDR3 reads CAILETGDPFYGYTF. The CDR3 DNA reads TGTGCCATCCTAGAAACGGGGGATCCGTTCTATGGCTACACCTTC. The chain is built from TRBV10-3 and TRBJ1-2; D is perhaps TRBD1 (5 bases). Between the trimmed V and J ends, which lost 8 bases and 4 bases, there was a span of 20 bases. The germline V gene encodes CDR1 ENHRY and CDR2 SYGVKD. CDR3 length: 15 residues.

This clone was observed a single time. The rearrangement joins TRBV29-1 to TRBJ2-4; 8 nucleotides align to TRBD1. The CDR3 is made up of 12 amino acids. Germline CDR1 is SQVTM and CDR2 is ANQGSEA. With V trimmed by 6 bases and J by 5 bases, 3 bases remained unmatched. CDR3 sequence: CSVRTGQNIQYF. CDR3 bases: TGCAGCGTGCGGACAGGGCAAAACATTCAGTACTTC.

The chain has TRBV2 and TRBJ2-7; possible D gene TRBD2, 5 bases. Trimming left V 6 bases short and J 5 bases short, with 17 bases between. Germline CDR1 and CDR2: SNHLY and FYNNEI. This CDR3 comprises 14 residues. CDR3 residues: CASSVLGPSDEQYF. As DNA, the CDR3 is TGTGCCAGCAGCGTACTAGGGCCCAGCGACGAGCAGTACTTC. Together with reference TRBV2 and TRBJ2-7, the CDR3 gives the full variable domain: EPEVTQTPSHQVTQMGQEVILRCVPISNHLYFYWYRQILGQKVEFLVSFYNNEISEKSEIFDDQFSVERPDGSNFTLKIRSTKLEDSAMYFCASSVLGPSDEQYFGPGTRLTVT.

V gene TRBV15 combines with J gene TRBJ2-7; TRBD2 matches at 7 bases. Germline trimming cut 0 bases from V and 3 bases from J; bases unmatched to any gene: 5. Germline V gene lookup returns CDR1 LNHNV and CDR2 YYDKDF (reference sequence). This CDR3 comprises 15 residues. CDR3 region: CATSRDRLADYEQYF. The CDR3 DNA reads TGTGCCACCAGCAGAGATCGGCTAGCGGACTACGAGCAGTACTTC.

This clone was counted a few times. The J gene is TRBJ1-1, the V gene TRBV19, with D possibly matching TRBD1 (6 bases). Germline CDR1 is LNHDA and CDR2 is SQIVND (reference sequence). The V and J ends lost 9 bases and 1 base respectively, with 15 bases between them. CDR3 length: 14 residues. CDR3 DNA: TGTGCCAGCTCAGCAGGGGAGGGGAACACTGAAGCTTTCTTT. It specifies CASSAGEGNTEAFF. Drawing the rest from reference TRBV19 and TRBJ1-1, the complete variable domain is DGGITQSPKYLFRKEGQNVTLSCEQNLNHDAMYWYRQDPGQGLRLIYYSQIVNDFQKGDIAEGYSVSREKKESFPLTVTSAQKNPTAFYLCASSAGEGNTEAFFGQGTRLTVV.

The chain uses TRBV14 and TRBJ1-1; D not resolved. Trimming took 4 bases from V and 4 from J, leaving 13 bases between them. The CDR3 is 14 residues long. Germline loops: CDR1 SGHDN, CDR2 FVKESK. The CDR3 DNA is TGTGCCAGCAGCCCCTACCCGGGGAGCACTGAAGCTTTCTTT. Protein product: CASSPYPGSTEAFF.

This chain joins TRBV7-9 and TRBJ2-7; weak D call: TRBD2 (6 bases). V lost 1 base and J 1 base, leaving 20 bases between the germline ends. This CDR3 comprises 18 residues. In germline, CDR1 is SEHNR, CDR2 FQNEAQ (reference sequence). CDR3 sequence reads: CASSLDLWAGSESYEQYF. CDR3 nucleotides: TGTGCCAGCAGCTTAGACCTCTGGGCGGGATCTGAGTCCTACGAGCAGTACTTC.

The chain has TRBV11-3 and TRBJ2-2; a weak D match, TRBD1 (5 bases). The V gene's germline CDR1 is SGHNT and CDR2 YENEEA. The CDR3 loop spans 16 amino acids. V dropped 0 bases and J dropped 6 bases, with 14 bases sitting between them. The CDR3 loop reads CASSLDWGSLSGELFF. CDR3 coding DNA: TGTGCCAGCAGCTTAGATTGGGGCAGTCTGTCCGGGGAGCTGTTTTTT.

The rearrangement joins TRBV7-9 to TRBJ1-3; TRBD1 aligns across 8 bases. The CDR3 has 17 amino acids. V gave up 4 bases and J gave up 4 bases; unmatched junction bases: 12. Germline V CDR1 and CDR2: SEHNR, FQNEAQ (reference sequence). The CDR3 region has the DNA TGTGCCAGCAGCTCCGGGACAGGAGAGCATCCGGGAAACACCATATATTTT. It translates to CASSSGTGEHPGNTIYF.

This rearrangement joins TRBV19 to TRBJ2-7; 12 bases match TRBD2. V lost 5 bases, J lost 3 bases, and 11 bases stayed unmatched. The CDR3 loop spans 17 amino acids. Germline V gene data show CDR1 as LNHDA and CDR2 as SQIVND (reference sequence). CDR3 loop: CASSYSVGLAGNYEQYF. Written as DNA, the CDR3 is TGTGCCAGTAGTTACTCGGTCGGACTAGCGGGAAACTACGAGCAGTACTTC.

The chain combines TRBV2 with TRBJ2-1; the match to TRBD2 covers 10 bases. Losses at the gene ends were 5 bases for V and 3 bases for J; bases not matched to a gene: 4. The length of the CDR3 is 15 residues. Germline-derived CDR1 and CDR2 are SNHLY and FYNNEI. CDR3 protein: CASSPGLANYNEQFF. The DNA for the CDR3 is TGTGCCAGCAGTCCGGGACTAGCGAACTACAATGAGCAGTTCTTC.

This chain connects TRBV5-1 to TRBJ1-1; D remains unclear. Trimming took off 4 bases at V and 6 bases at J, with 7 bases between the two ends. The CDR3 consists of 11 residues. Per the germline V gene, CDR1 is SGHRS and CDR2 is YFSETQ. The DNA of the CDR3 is TGCGCCAGCAGCGCTGGCCCTGAAGCTTTCTTT. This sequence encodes CASSAGPEAFF.

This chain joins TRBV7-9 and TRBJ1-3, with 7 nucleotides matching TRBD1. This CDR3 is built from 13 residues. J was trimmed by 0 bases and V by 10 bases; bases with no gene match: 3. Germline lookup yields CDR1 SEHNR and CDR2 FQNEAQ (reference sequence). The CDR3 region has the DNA TGTGCCACCGGACAGGACTCTGGAAACACCATATATTTT. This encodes CATGQDSGNTIYF.

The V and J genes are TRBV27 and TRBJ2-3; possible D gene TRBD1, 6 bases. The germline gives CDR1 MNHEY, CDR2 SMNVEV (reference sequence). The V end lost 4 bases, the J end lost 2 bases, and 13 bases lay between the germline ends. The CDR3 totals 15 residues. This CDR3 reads CASSSQGIFTDTQYF. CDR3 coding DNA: TGTGCCAGCAGTTCCCAGGGGATATTCACAGATACGCAGTATTTT.

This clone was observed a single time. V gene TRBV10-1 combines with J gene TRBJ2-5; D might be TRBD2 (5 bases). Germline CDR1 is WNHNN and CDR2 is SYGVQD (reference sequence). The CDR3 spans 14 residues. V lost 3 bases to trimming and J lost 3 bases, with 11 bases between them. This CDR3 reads CASSDSTREETQYF. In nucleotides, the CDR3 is TGCGCCAGCAGTGACAGCACTAGGGAAGAGACCCAGTACTTC.

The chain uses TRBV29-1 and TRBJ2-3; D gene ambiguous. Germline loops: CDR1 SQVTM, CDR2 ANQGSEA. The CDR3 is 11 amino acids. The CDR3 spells CIHPPPDTQYF. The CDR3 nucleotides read TGCATCCACCCTCCCCCAGATACGCAGTATTTT.